Listed below are T cell receptor beta chains from one sample, sequenced in a study of blood T cell repertoires in COVID-19. Profiling relied on immunoSEQ multiplex PCR, and the TCRdb table lists in-frame clones only, not all of them. The table shows roughly 160,000 clones, with 88% occurring only once. The sequenced sample was peripheral blood. Receptors were obtained from a man aged 50 to 60 who had recovered from COVID-19. Each CDR3 is given with its conserved first and last residue. D genes are given only for firm matches. Clone size is stated in some rows and not others, as once, few, many or a class when expanded.

v_gene	abundance	d_gene	j_gene	CDR3aa	CDR3nt
TRBV2	-	TRBD1	TRBJ1-6	CASSEQGQFNSPLHF	TGTGCCAGCAGTGAACAGGGACAGTTTAATTCACCCCTCCACTTT
TRBV10-3	-	TRBD1	TRBJ1-6	CAISGLPGRGISSPLHF	TGTGCCATCAGTGGTCTCCCGGGCAGGGGGATTAGTTCACCCCTCCACTTT
TRBV13	-	-	TRBJ1-3	CASSLGLTASGNTIYF	TGTGCCAGCAGCTTAGGGTTGACAGCCTCTGGAAACACCATATATTTT
TRBV28	-	TRBD1	TRBJ1-5	CASSKGQGGNQPQHF	TGTGCCAGCAGCAAGGGACAGGGGGGCAATCAGCCCCAGCATTTT
TRBV11-1	few	TRBD2	TRBJ2-1	CASSYGGLAVVEQFF	TGTGCCAGCAGCTACGGGGGACTAGCAGTAGTTGAGCAGTTCTTC
TRBV27	-	-	TRBJ2-5	CASSFKRSGTQYF	TGTGCCAGCAGTTTTAAACGGTCAGGGACCCAGTACTTC
TRBV4-3	-	TRBD1	TRBJ1-3	CASSPDRGGGNTIYF	TGCGCCAGCAGCCCCGACAGGGGAGGTGGAAACACCATATATTTT
TRBV9	-	TRBD2	TRBJ2-1	CASSDRTSGNEQFF	TGTGCCAGCAGCGACCGGACTAGCGGTAATGAGCAGTTCTTC
TRBV11-2	few	-	TRBJ2-3	CASSLGGTDTQYF	TGTGCCAGCAGCTTAGGAGGCACAGATACGCAGTATTTT
TRBV28	once	TRBD1	TRBJ2-5	CASSYTDRGAGETQYF	TGTGCCAGCAGTTATACGGACAGGGGAGCGGGAGAGACCCAGTACTTC
TRBV14	-	TRBD1	TRBJ1-1	CASSWKVGQGNTEAFF	TGTGCCAGCAGCTGGAAAGTGGGACAGGGGAACACTGAAGCTTTCTTT
TRBV6-2/TRBV6-3	once	-	TRBJ2-1	CASSLQGSSYNEQFF	TGTGCCAGCAGTCTACAGGGTAGCTCCTACAATGAGCAGTTCTTC
TRBV5-6	-	-	TRBJ1-5	CASSLLAQPQHF	TGTGCCAGCAGCTTGCTGGCTCAGCCCCAGCATTTT
TRBV6-2/TRBV6-3	once	-	TRBJ2-2	CASSWLGHNTGELFF	TGTGCCAGCAGTTGGCTCGGACACAACACCGGGGAGCTGTTTTTT
TRBV11-2	-	TRBD2	TRBJ2-7	CASKLAGTYEQYF	TGTGCCAGCAAACTAGCGGGTACCTACGAGCAGTACTTC
TRBV5-4	-	TRBD1	TRBJ1-1	CASSKQGTGNTEAFF	TGTGCCAGCAGCAAACAGGGGACAGGGAACACTGAAGCTTTCTTT
TRBV6-2/TRBV6-3	-	TRBD2	TRBJ2-7	CASSYSRTSGDYEQYF	TGTGCCAGCAGTTACTCGAGGACTAGCGGGGACTACGAGCAGTACTTC
TRBV29-1	-	TRBD1	TRBJ2-7	CSVEYRQGGSYEQYF	TGCAGCGTCGAATACCGACAGGGGGGGTCCTACGAGCAGTACTTC
TRBV6-2/TRBV6-3	-	-	TRBJ1-2	CASSGLPSRGYTF	TGTGCCAGCAGCGGACTTCCGAGTAGGGGCTACACCTTC
TRBV29-1	-	-	TRBJ2-6	CSVARSGANVLTF	TGCAGCGTTGCGAGGAGTGGGGCCAACGTCCTGACTTTC
TRBV5-1	-	-	TRBJ2-7	CASSLDRGYEQYF	TGCGCCAGCAGCTTGGATAGGGGTTACGAGCAGTACTTC
TRBV5-4	few	TRBD2	TRBJ2-7	CASRSDLGGVSEQYF	TGTGCCAGCAGGTCTGACTTGGGGGGGGTCTCCGAGCAGTACTTC
TRBV7-6	-	-	TRBJ2-7	CASSSGTSDFKQYF	TGTGCCAGCAGCTCCGGGACATCCGATTTCAAGCAGTACTTC
TRBV19	-	-	TRBJ1-1	CASSIGAGNTEAFF	TGTGCCAGTAGTATAGGAGCCGGGAACACTGAAGCTTTCTTT
TRBV5-6	-	-	TRBJ1-5	CASSLGEGQPQHF	TGTGCCAGCAGCCTCGGGGAGGGCCAGCCCCAGCATTTT
TRBV5-1	-	-	TRBJ2-5	CASSFGDWEETQYF	TGCGCCAGCAGCTTCGGGGATTGGGAAGAGACCCAGTACTTC
TRBV5-1	-	TRBD2	TRBJ2-1	CASSQEGRGGGEQFF	TGCGCCAGCAGTCAAGAGGGGCGTGGGGGAGGGGAGCAGTTCTTC
TRBV24-1	few	TRBD1	TRBJ2-2	CATSERDRGLPGELFF	TGTGCCACCAGTGAAAGGGACAGGGGGTTGCCCGGGGAGCTGTTTTTT
TRBV3-1/TRBV3-2	-	TRBD2	TRBJ2-7	CASSQGSWDYDYEQYF	TGTGCCAGCAGCCAAGGTTCCTGGGACTACGACTACGAGCAGTACTTC
TRBV5-1	-	TRBD1	TRBJ2-2	CASSPGTGVGTGELFF	TGCGCCAGCAGCCCCGGGACAGGGGTGGGCACCGGGGAGCTGTTTTTT
TRBV5-1	-	-	TRBJ2-2	CASSLASRGTGELFF	TGCGCCAGCAGCTTGGCTTCCCGGGGCACCGGGGAGCTGTTTTTT
TRBV19	-	-	TRBJ2-3	CASSIGGAGDTQYF	TGTGCCAGTAGTATCGGGGGAGCGGGAGATACGCAGTATTTT